This T cell receptor (beta chain) was found in a study of PD-1 blockade in classical Hodgkin lymphoma. Study overall: Each patient was given nivolumab 3 mg/kg through a vein every 2 weeks.

Time point in this sample: cycle 4 day 1 (C4D1), after less than seven weeks of nivolumab. With no exception, relapse followed autologous stem cell transplantation in all patients, and brentuximab vedotin exposure varied. The CDR3 totals 15 residues. V lost 6 bases and J 9 bases, leaving 19 bases between the germline ends. The V gene's germline CDR1 is SGHRS and CDR2 YFSETQ. Some clones are missing from TCRdb's copy, which holds only in-frame ones; the method was immunoSEQ multiplex PCR. The sample contains roughly 60,000 clones, over 85% of which appear only once. General study results and limits: Prior therapy or disease activity may underlie the repertoire differences, whose causes remain undefined. Reported baseline diversity: healthy donors highest, relapsed/refractory patients lowest.

Details on this clone: What it binds is unknown.

The sample in question was peripheral blood mononuclear cells (PBMCs), obtained before the fourth cycle of nivolumab. The TCR originated in a human donor with classical Hodgkin lymphoma. The chain is built from TRBV5-1 and TRBJ1-6; D might be TRBD1 (5 bases). The CDR3 DNA is TGCGCCAGCACCCTCGGGACGCCGGGAGGTTCACCCCTCCACTTT. It yields the protein CASTLGTPGGSPLHF.